This T cell receptor beta chain was obtained from a study of CD4+ T cells in melanoma. CDR1 is MNHNS, CDR2 SASEGT, per germline. CDR3 length: 15 residues. This clone occurred a few times. Its antigen is still unknown. The germline gene is not matched at one end of the junction; a read error may be the cause. Broader study findings: In melanoma, neoantigen-specific CD4+ T cells reportedly differed in differentiation state.

Measured with immunoSEQ multiplex PCR; TCRdb has only the in-frame clones, and not every one. The table lists about 50,000 clones, 80% to 90% of them singletons, with 12% in the top ten. This clonotype originated in a human donor with melanoma. The gene calls are TRBV6-1 and TRBJ1-1, with D perhaps matching TRBD1 (5 bases). Specimen: peripheral blood. CDR3 amino acids: CASSALGLRNAEAFF. The CDR3 coding sequence is TGTGCCAGCAGTGCATTGGGACTTAGGAACGCTGAAGCTTTCTTT.